Below, 23 T cell receptor beta chains from the same sample are listed, as sequenced in a study of shared clonotypes between healthy human individuals. Measured with immunoSEQ multiplex PCR; TCRdb has only the in-frame clones, and not every one. The sample carries 2 million to 2.5 million clones, over 85% recorded once. What was sequenced was naive CD4+ T cells from PBMCs. As to subset: CD45RA+ positively selected. The receptors were gathered from a man aged 18 to 30 in good health. Some clones in this sample may be carry-over from other donors' samples.

The gene calls are TRBV18 and TRBJ2-3; TRBD2 matches 11 bases. J gave up 4 bases and V 0 bases, and 3 bases lay outside the gene matches. The germline V gene has CDR1 KGHSH and CDR2 LQKENI. CDR3 length: 16 residues. The CDR3 nucleotides are TGTGCCAGCTCACCACCCTCACTAGCGGGAGCAGATACGCAGTATTTT. It codes for CASSPPSLAGADTQYF.

The CDR3 here is CASSFNTAGGEYEQYF. For the CDR3, the DNA is TGTGCCAGCAGCTTCAACACGGCGGGGGGCGAGTACGAGCAGTACTTC. This rearrangement joins TRBV5-4 to TRBJ2-7; TRBD2 matches 8 bases. The germline V gene encodes CDR1 SGHNT and CDR2 YYREEE (reference sequence). This CDR3 spans 16 amino acids. The ends lost 2 bases at V and 4 bases at J; junction bases unmatched: 11.

The rearrangement links TRBV28 to TRBJ2-7; 7 bases fit TRBD2. V shed 5 bases, J shed 0 bases, and the junction held 10 bases outside the gene matches. This CDR3 spans 16 amino acids. Germline V gene sequence: CDR1 MDHEN, CDR2 SYDVKM. In nucleotides, the CDR3 is TGTGCCAGCAGTACTTTAGCGGGCCCGAGCTCCTACGAGCAGTACTTC. It yields the protein CASSTLAGPSSYEQYF.

This chain uses TRBV30 with TRBJ2-3; tentatively, D is TRBD2 (6 bases). The CDR3 covers 14 residues. Trimming stripped 0 bases from V and 5 bases from J, with 12 bases between. Germline CDR1 and CDR2: GTSNPN and SVGIG (reference sequence). The CDR3 region is CAWSVGTVQDTQYF. The CDR3 bases are TGTGCCTGGAGTGTGGGGACTGTTCAAGATACGCAGTATTTT.

This chain joins TRBV7-2 and TRBJ2-3, with TRBD2 identical over 9 bases. V was clipped by 5 bases and J by 1 base; unmatched bases: 7. Germline V CDR1 and CDR2: SGHTA, FQGNSA. The CDR3 is made up of 16 amino acids. As DNA, the CDR3 is TGTGCCAGCAGCCTCGTAGCGGGAGCAGGCACAGATACGCAGTATTTT. Translating gives CASSLVAGAGTDTQYF.

This clone was detected only once. The V call is TRBV18, the J call TRBJ2-2; D gene unclear. The CDR3 extends over 13 amino acids. Germline V gene data show CDR1 as KGHSH and CDR2 as LQKENI. V lost 2 bases to trimming and J lost 4 bases, with 5 bases between them. The CDR3 nucleotides read TGTGCCAGCTCACCAGAAACCACCGGGGAGCTGTTTTTT. This sequence encodes CASSPETTGELFF. Full variable domain (missing parts from reference TRBV18 and TRBJ2-2): NAGVMQNPRHLVRRRGQEARLRCSPMKGHSHVYWYRQLPEEGLKFMVYLQKENIIDESGMPKERFSAEFPKEGPSILRIQQVVRGDSAAYFCASSPETTGELFFGEGSRLTVL.

With regard to this clone: Other DNA sequences from this sample encode an identical CDR3 as well. In DNA form, the CDR3 reads TGTGCCATCTCGGGCCAGGGGGACACTGAAGCTTTCTTT. Protein: CAISGQGDTEAFF. The chain is built from TRBV10-3 and TRBJ1-1; 7 nucleotides agree with TRBD1. The CDR3 is 13 amino acids. Germline loops: CDR1 ENHRY, CDR2 SYGVKD. Trimming cost V 8 bases and J 3 bases; bases outside gene matches: 6.

The chain is built from TRBV7-9 and TRBJ1-2; TRBD1 is a possible D gene (6 bases). V was cut by 4 bases and J by 2 bases, with 14 bases left in between. Germline CDR1 reads SEHNR; CDR2 reads FQNEAQ (reference sequence). The CDR3 is 15 residues long. This CDR3 is CASSSYRVGNYGYTF. In nucleotides, the CDR3 is TGTGCCAGCAGCTCCTACAGGGTGGGCAACTATGGCTACACCTTC. The full variable domain, completed using reference TRBV7-9 and TRBJ1-2, is DTGVSQNPRHKITKRGQNVTFRCDPISEHNRLYWYRQTLGQGPEFLTYFQNEAQLEKSRLLSDRFSAERPKGSFSTLEIQRTEQGDSAMYLCASSSYRVGNYGYTFGSGTRLTVV.

The chain links TRBV5-1 to TRBJ2-3, with 14 bases identical to TRBD2. The CDR3 extends over 18 amino acids. J lost 1 base, V lost 4 bases, and 8 bases had no gene match. CDR1 SGHRS and CDR2 YFSETQ come from the germline V gene. CDR3 in DNA: TGCGCCAGCAGCCCTGGGACTAGCGGGAGTGTTGGCACAGATACGCAGTATTTT. Residues: CASSPGTSGSVGTDTQYF.

The rearrangement joins TRBV27 to TRBJ1-1, with 7 bases aligning to TRBD1. CDR3 length: 13 residues. CDR1 is MNHEY and CDR2 is SMNVEV in the germline V gene (reference sequence). The junction had 2 bases not matched to a gene; V was cut back by 6 bases and J by 1 base. The CDR3 DNA reads as TGTGCCAGCAGGTACAGGGGGAACACTGAAGCTTTCTTT. Residues: CASRYRGNTEAFF.

The chain couples TRBV20-1 to TRBJ2-7; D not resolved. The V end was cut by 8 bases, the J end by 0 bases, with 8 bases between. Germline V gene data show CDR1 as DFQATT and CDR2 as SNEGSKA (reference sequence). The CDR3 has 11 amino acids. In DNA, the CDR3 is TGCAGTCCACTGCTCTCCTACGAGCAGTACTTC. Translation gives CSPLLSYEQYF.

The CDR3 is CASSYSSTGNTIYF. In nucleotides, the CDR3 is TGTGCCAGCAGTTACAGTAGTACTGGAAACACCATATATTTT. The V gene is TRBV6-5, the J gene TRBJ1-3; no clear D gene. V dropped 2 bases and J dropped 2 bases, with 7 bases sitting between them. Germline V lookup: CDR1 MNHEY, CDR2 SVGAGI. The CDR3 has 14 amino acids.

The chain has TRBV6-9 and TRBJ1-4, with TRBD1 as a possible D gene (5 bases). Germline assignment: CDR1 MNHGY and CDR2 SVAAGI. The CDR3 runs to 15 residues. V was trimmed by 0 bases and J by 8 bases, leaving 13 bases between them. The CDR3, as DNA: TGTGCCAGCAGTTATTCGACACAGGAAGGAGAAAAACTGTTTTTT. This gives the protein CASSYSTQEGEKLFF.

The chain recombines TRBV7-8 with TRBJ2-7; D unclear. Germline CDR1 and CDR2: SGHVS and FQNEAQ. This CDR3 region has 14 residues. V was pared by 4 bases and J by 1 base, with 11 bases between. This CDR3 reads CASSSVTTSYEQYF. DNA of the CDR3: TGTGCCAGCAGCTCGGTGACGACGTCCTACGAGCAGTACTTC.

This chain connects TRBV6-1 to TRBJ2-1; no firm D call. The germline V and J ends were trimmed by 10 bases and 7 bases, with 17 bases remaining between them. In germline, CDR1 is MNHNS, CDR2 SASEGT. This CDR3 contains 13 residues. The CDR3 region is CAIPRTAGNEQFF. In DNA, the CDR3 is TGTGCCATCCCGCGGACGGCAGGAAATGAGCAGTTCTTC.

This clone was found a few times. The genes are TRBV7-2 and TRBJ1-5, with unresolved D. The CDR3 covers 15 residues. The germline CDR1 and CDR2 sequences are SGHTA and FQGNSA. V lost 1 base and J 5 bases, leaving 12 bases between the germline ends. The CDR3 region has the DNA TGTGCCAGCAGCTTAGTAGCGGGCGGTGATCAGCCCCAGCATTTT. This codes for CASSLVAGGDQPQHF.

This chain joins TRBV29-1 and TRBJ1-3, with 7 bases matching TRBD1. The CDR3 has 12 residues. Unmatched junction bases numbered 3, after V lost 7 bases and J lost 3 bases. Germline V gives CDR1 SQVTM, CDR2 ANQGSEA. The CDR3 loop is CSARGLGNTIYF. CDR3 sequence (DNA): TGCAGCGCGAGGGGGCTTGGAAACACCATATATTTT.

In its sample, this clone was seen once. The CDR3 is CASSLGQIYQETQYF. Written as DNA, the CDR3 is TGTGCCAGCAGCTTGGGACAGATCTACCAAGAGACCCAGTACTTC. The chain joins TRBV7-2 to TRBJ2-5; 7 bases match TRBD1. Germline CDR1 is SGHTA and CDR2 is FQGNSA. The V gene end was trimmed by 3 bases and the J gene end by 0 bases; junction bases not matched to a gene: 4. This CDR3 is 15 amino acids long.

The chain links TRBV10-1 to TRBJ2-1, with 10 positions matching TRBD1. V trimming: 6 bases; J trimming: 8 bases; junction bases outside the gene matches: 7. The CDR3 has 14 residues. Germline V gene data show CDR1 as WNHNN and CDR2 as SYGVQD (reference sequence). The CDR3 sequence: CASSPTGGMYEQFF. The CDR3 DNA is TGCGCCAGCAGCCCGACAGGGGGCATGTATGAGCAGTTCTTC.

The chain couples TRBV28 to TRBJ2-7; D is tentatively TRBD1 or TRBD2 (6 bases each). Germline lookup yields CDR1 MDHEN and CDR2 SYDVKM. V lost 9 bases and J 4 bases, leaving 13 bases between the germline ends. The CDR3 is 12 residues long. In DNA, the CDR3 is TGTGCCAGTTGCGGGACACCATACGAGCAGTACTTC. Translating gives CASCGTPYEQYF.

The chain employs TRBV7-8 and TRBJ2-7; a weak D match, TRBD1 (6 bases). The CDR3 sequence is 14 residues long. Germline assignment: CDR1 SGHVS and CDR2 FQNEAQ. The V and J ends lost 1 base and 6 bases respectively, with 13 bases between them. The CDR3 region has the DNA TGTGCCAGCAGCTTAGTAGGACAGCAGAGCGAGCAGTACTTC. The encoded protein is CASSLVGQQSEQYF. Full variable domain (rest looked up from reference TRBV7-8 and TRBJ2-7): GAGVSQSPRYKVAKRGQDVALRCDPISGHVSLFWYQQALGQGPEFLTYFQNEAQLDKSGLPSDRFFAERPEGSVSTLKIQRTQQEDSAVYLCASSLVGQQSEQYFGPGTRLTVT.

The chain combines TRBV5-4 with TRBJ1-4; D unclear. This CDR3 has 15 amino acids. Germline V gene data show CDR1 as SGHNT and CDR2 as YYREEE (reference sequence). Trimming took off 2 bases at V and 0 bases at J, with 8 bases between the two ends. The chain's CDR3 is CASSFRSSTNEKLFF. The CDR3 region has the DNA TGTGCCAGCAGCTTTCGGAGCTCAACTAATGAAAAACTGTTTTTT.

The chain joins TRBV10-3 to TRBJ2-2; tentatively, D is TRBD1 (6 bases). V lost 5 bases and J 2 bases, leaving 18 bases between the germline ends. In germline, CDR1 is ENHRY, CDR2 SYGVKD. This CDR3 contains 17 residues. DNA for the CDR3: TGTGCCATCAGTCCCACCCTGGGACAAAAAAACACCGGGGAGCTGTTTTTT. Its protein is CAISPTLGQKNTGELFF.